This is a list of T cell receptor beta chains from one sample in a study of blood T cell repertoires in COVID-19. The method was immunoSEQ multiplex PCR; TCRdb's version includes in-frame clones alone and lacks a portion of them. The data contain 30,000 to 50,000 clones, less than 85% of them singletons. Specimen: peripheral blood. These receptors all stem from a man between 65 and 85 years old with acute or convalescent COVID-19. Both conserved end residues are part of each CDR3. A D gene is named only where the DNA matches it firmly. Where a row states a size, it is once, few, many or the class of an expanded clone; other rows omit it.

d_call | clone_size | j_call | v_call | cdr3_aa | cdr3_nt
TRBD1 | NA | TRBJ2-3 | TRBV7-8 | CASSSDRGRSTDTQYF | TGTGCCAGCAGCTCGGACAGGGGGCGGAGCACAGATACGCAGTATTTT
TRBD2 | NA | TRBJ2-1 | TRBV18 | CASSRTSGRAPSSYNEQFF | TGTGCCAGCTCACGAACTAGCGGGAGGGCCCCGAGCTCCTACAATGAGCAGTTCTTC
TRBD1 | once | TRBJ1-2 | TRBV28 | CASSLSQGAYGYTF | TGTGCCAGCAGTTTAAGTCAGGGGGCTTATGGCTACACCTTC
NA | NA | TRBJ1-6 | TRBV19 | CASTGRERSPLHF | TGTGCCAGTACGGGGAGAGAGCGCTCACCCCTCCACTTT
TRBD1 | NA | TRBJ2-1 | TRBV6-2/TRBV6-3 | CASCHPGQGHNEQFF | TGTGCCAGCTGCCACCCGGGACAGGGACACAATGAGCAGTTCTTC
TRBD1 | NA | TRBJ2-1 | TRBV6-5 | CASRGTGAYNEQFF | TGTGCCAGCAGAGGGACAGGGGCCTACAATGAGCAGTTCTTC
TRBD2 | NA | TRBJ2-1 | TRBV24-1 | CATSDPVVAGANEQFF | TGTGCCACCAGTGATCCCGTGGTAGCGGGAGCTAATGAGCAGTTCTTC
NA | NA | TRBJ2-1 | TRBV7-2 | CASSLDRAGEQFF | TGTGCCAGCAGCTTAGATCGAGCGGGTGAGCAGTTCTTC
NA | NA | TRBJ2-7 | TRBV7-3 | CASSLGTHSYEQYF | TGTGCCAGCAGCTTGGGGACACATTCCTACGAGCAGTACTTC
TRBD2 | NA | TRBJ2-7 | TRBV10-3 | CAISESGGFSYEQYF | TGTGCCATCAGTGAGTCGGGAGGGTTCTCCTACGAGCAGTACTTC
NA | NA | TRBJ2-5 | TRBV28 | CASSLGGSSETQYF | TGTGCCAGCAGTCTCGGGGGTTCATCTGAGACCCAGTACTTC
TRBD1 | NA | TRBJ2-1 | TRBV6-2/TRBV6-3 | CASSSAGGNNEQFF | TGTGCCAGCAGTTCGGCAGGGGGCAACAATGAGCAGTTCTTC
NA | once | TRBJ1-5 | TRBV27 | CASSLGVNNQPQHF | TGTGCCAGCAGTCTAGGGGTGAACAATCAGCCCCAGCATTTT
NA | NA | TRBJ1-5 | TRBV19 | CASSITTNQPQHF | TGTGCCAGTAGTATAACAACCAATCAGCCCCAGCATTTT
NA | NA | TRBJ1-2 | TRBV5-1 | CASSYAQGSEYYGYTF | TGCGCCAGCAGCTACGCACAGGGCTCGGAGTACTATGGCTACACCTTC
TRBD1 | NA | TRBJ1-2 | TRBV10-2 | CASQGQGAVYGYTF | TGCGCCAGCCAGGGACAGGGGGCTGTTTATGGCTACACCTTC
NA | NA | TRBJ1-2 | TRBV7-2 | CASSLAPARGELGYTF | TGTGCCAGCAGCTTAGCGCCAGCCAGGGGAGAGTTAGGCTACACCTTC
TRBD2 | NA | TRBJ2-1 | TRBV4-2 | CASSQDRAGGPHEQFF | TGTGCCAGCAGCCAAGATAGGGCGGGAGGGCCGCATGAGCAGTTCTTC
NA | NA | TRBJ2-2 | TRBV9 | CASSPPTGTVAGELFF | TGTGCCAGCAGCCCCCCAACAGGAACGGTCGCCGGGGAGCTGTTTTTT
NA | NA | TRBJ1-5 | TRBV10-1 | CASRERDSPEEGNQPQHF | TGCGCCAGCAGAGAAAGGGACTCCCCGGAGGAAGGCAATCAGCCCCAGCATTTT
NA | NA | TRBJ1-1 | TRBV7-9 | CASSLGVTEAFF | TGTGCCAGCAGCCTCGGGGTGACTGAAGCTTTCTTT
NA | NA | TRBJ2-1 | TRBV5-1 | CASSLLTGSSYNEQFF | TGCGCCAGCAGCTTGCTTACGGGGAGCTCCTACAATGAGCAGTTCTTC
NA | few | TRBJ1-6 | TRBV28 | CASSAPGYNSPLHF | TGTGCCAGCAGTGCTCCGGGATATAATTCACCCCTCCACTTT
NA | NA | TRBJ2-3 | TRBV4-2 | CASSLTERTRTDTQYF | TGTGCCAGCAGCCTAACGGAGCGGACCCGCACAGATACGCAGTATTTT
NA | NA | TRBJ1-4 | TRBV27 | CASPRGNEKLFF | TGTGCCAGCCCCCGGGGTAATGAAAAACTGTTTTTT
TRBD2 | NA | TRBJ2-1 | TRBV7-9 | CASSLEGGNNEQFF | TGTGCCAGCAGCTTAGAGGGAGGGAACAATGAGCAGTTCTTC
TRBD2 | NA | TRBJ2-5 | TRBV4-3 | CASSQDLGGAGGQETQYF | TGCGCCAGCAGCCAAGATCTTGGAGGGGCCGGGGGGCAAGAGACCCAGTACTTC
NA | many | TRBJ2-7 | TRBV14 | CASSPGGLSYEQYF | TGTGCCAGCAGCCCCGGTGGTCTCTCCTACGAGCAGTACTTC
TRBD1 | NA | TRBJ1-3 | TRBV6-2/TRBV6-3 | CASSGQAGNTIYF | TGTGCCAGCAGCGGACAGGCTGGAAACACCATATATTTT
NA | NA | TRBJ2-3 | TRBV9 | CASSVAPREEDTQYF | TGTGCCAGCAGCGTAGCTCCGCGGGAAGAAGATACGCAGTATTTT
NA | NA | TRBJ1-5 | TRBV4-3 | CASSQVVGQINQPQHF | TGCGCCAGCAGCCAAGTTGTTGGGCAGATTAATCAGCCCCAGCATTTT
TRBD1 | NA | TRBJ1-2 | TRBV4-3 | CASSHAQGAYGYTF | TGCGCCAGCAGCCATGCCCAGGGGGCTTATGGCTACACCTTC
NA | NA | TRBJ2-7 | TRBV15 | CATSSAYRTGAKAGVPYEQYF | TGTGCCACCAGCTCCGCTTACCGGACAGGGGCGAAAGCGGGGGTACCCTACGAGCAGTACTTC
NA | NA | TRBJ2-5 | TRBV5-1 | CASSLVPGSETQYF | TGCGCCAGCAGCTTGGTTCCGGGATCGGAGACCCAGTACTTC
NA | NA | TRBJ1-4 | TRBV7-8 | CASSLGGTLNEKLFF | TGTGCCAGCAGCCTGGGAGGGACCTTAAATGAAAAACTGTTTTTT
TRBD1 | NA | TRBJ2-1 | TRBV10-3 | CAIRGTGGTNEQFF | TGTGCCATCAGGGGGACAGGAGGTACGAATGAGCAGTTCTTC
NA | NA | TRBJ1-3 | TRBV28 | CASSPGLTGNTIYF | TGTGCCAGCAGTCCCGGACTTACTGGAAACACCATATATTTT